The entry below describes one T cell receptor beta chain. As yet, its antigen is unknown. These data are taken from a study of T cells expressing NK-cell markers. Overall study context: Sequencing of TCR beta repertoires drew on sorted CD3+CD56+NKG2C+, CD3+CD56+NKG2C- and CD3+CD56-NKG2C+ T cells. Seven sequenced donors out of eight were HCMV-seropositive, one seronegative.

5'RACE template switching with UMIs produced the TCR beta cDNA. TCRdb reprocessed the 5' RACE reads, with one entry per CDR3 protein and no DNA. This sample contains hundreds of thousands of distinct CDR3 sequences. Study-wide findings and caveats: Dominance of the CD3+CD56-NKG2C+ fraction by these clonotypes also held in a few donors.

Looked up from germline, CDR1 is SGHAT and CDR2 is FQNNGV. This CDR3 has 18 amino acids. Sequenced sample: blood T cells: a sorted CD56 or NKG2C T cell subset, CD4+ or CD8+ T cells, or bulk PBMC T cells (not recorded which). This clonotype originated in a man between 18 and 35 years old in good health. The chain couples TRBV11-2 to TRBJ2-1. CDR3: CASSLISVRFGPYNEQFF.